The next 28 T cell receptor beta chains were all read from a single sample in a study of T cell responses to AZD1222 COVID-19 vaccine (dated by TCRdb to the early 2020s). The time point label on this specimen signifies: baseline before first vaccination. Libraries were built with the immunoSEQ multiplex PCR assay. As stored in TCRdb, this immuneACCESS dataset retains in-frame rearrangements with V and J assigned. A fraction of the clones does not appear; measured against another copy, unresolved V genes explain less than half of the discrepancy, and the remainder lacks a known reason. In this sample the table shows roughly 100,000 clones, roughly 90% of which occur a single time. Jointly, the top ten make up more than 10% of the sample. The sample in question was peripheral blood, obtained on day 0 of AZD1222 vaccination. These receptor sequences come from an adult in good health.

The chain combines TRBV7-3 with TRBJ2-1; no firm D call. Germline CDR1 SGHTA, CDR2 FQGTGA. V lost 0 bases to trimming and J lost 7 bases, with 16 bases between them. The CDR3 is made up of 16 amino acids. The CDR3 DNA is TGTGCCAGCAGCTTAACGGCCAGCCCCAATGTAAATGAGCAGTTCTTC. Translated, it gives CASSLTASPNVNEQFF.

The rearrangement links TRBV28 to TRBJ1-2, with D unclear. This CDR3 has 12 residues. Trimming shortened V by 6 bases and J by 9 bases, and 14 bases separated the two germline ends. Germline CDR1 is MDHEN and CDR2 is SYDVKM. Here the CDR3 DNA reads TGTGCCAGCAGGTTAGGCCGTGTTAGCTACACCTTC. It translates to CASRLGRVSYTF.

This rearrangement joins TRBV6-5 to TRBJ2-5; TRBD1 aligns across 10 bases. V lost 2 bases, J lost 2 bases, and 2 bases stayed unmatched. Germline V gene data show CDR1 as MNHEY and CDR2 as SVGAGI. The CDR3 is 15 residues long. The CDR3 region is CASSYGGQGQETQYF. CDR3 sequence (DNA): TGTGCCAGCAGTTACGGGGGACAGGGGCAAGAGACCCAGTACTTC.

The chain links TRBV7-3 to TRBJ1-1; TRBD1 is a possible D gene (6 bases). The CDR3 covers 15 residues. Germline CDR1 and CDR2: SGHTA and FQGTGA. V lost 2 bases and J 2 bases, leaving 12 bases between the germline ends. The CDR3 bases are TGTGCCAGCAGCTTACGACCAGGGGATAACACTGAAGCTTTCTTT. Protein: CASSLRPGDNTEAFF. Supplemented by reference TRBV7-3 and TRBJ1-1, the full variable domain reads GAGVSQTPSNKVTEKGKYVELRCDPISGHTALYWYRQSLGQGPEFLIYFQGTGAADDSGLPNDRFFAVRPEGSVSTLKIQRTERGDSAVYLCASSLRPGDNTEAFFGQGTRLTVV.

CDR3: CASSQGPGQAYEQYF. The CDR3 region has the DNA TGTGCCAGCAGCCAAGGACCGGGACAGGCCTACGAGCAGTACTTC. V usage is TRBV3-1 (or the pseudogene TRBV3-2) and J usage is TRBJ2-7, with TRBD1 matching 8 bases. The CDR3 covers 15 residues. The V gene's germline CDR1 is LGHDT and CDR2 YNNKEL (reference sequence). Trimming at V came to 1 base and at J to 2 bases, leaving 4 bases not matched to a gene.

The CDR3 loop reads CASSPPGAGNYGYTF. CDR3 in DNA: TGTGCCAGCAGTCCCCCAGGGGCAGGGAACTATGGCTACACCTTC. The chain recombines TRBV28 with TRBJ1-2; tentative D call: TRBD1 (6 bases). The CDR3 consists of 15 residues. Trimming left V 5 bases short and J 2 bases short, with 15 bases between. The germline V gene encodes CDR1 MDHEN and CDR2 SYDVKM.

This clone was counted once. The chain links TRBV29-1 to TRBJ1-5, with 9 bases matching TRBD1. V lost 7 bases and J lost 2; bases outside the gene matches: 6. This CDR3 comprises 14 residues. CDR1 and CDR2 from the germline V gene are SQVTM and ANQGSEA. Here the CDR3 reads CSATQGAGNQPQHF. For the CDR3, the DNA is TGCAGCGCAACACAGGGGGCGGGCAATCAGCCCCAGCATTTT.

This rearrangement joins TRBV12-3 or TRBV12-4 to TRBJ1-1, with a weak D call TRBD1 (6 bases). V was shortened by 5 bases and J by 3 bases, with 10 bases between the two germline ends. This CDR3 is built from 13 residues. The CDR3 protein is CASSPGQYTEAFF. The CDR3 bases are TGTGCCAGCAGTCCCGGACAGTACACTGAAGCTTTCTTT.

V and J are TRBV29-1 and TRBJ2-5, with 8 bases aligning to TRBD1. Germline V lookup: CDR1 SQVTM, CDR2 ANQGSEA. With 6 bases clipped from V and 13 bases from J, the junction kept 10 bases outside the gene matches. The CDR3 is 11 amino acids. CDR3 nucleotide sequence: TGCAGCGTAGACAGGGGAAAGGCGGTGTACTTC. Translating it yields CSVDRGKAVYF.

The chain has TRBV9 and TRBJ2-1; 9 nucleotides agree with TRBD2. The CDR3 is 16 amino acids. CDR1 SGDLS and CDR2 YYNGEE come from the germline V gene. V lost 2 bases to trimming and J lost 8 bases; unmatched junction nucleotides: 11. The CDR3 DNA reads TGTGCCAGCAGCGTCCTTGGCGGGGGGGCCAAAGATGAGCAGTTCTTC. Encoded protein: CASSVLGGGAKDEQFF.

The CDR3: CASSLLPGQGIGTQYF. The CDR3 DNA reads as TGTGCCAGCAGCTTGTTACCGGGACAGGGAATTGGGACCCAGTACTTC. This chain links TRBV5-6 with TRBJ2-5; 9 nucleotides match TRBD1. The germline V gene encodes CDR1 SGHDT and CDR2 YYEEEE. The CDR3 sequence is 16 residues long. The J segment lost 7 bases and the V segment lost 1 base, leaving 11 bases of the junction unmatched.

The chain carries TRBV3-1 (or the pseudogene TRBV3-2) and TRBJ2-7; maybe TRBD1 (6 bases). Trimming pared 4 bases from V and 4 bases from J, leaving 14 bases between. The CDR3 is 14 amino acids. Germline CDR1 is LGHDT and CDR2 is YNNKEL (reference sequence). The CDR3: CASSLGTFLYEQYF. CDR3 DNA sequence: TGTGCCAGCAGCCTGGGGACATTTCTTTACGAGCAGTACTTC.

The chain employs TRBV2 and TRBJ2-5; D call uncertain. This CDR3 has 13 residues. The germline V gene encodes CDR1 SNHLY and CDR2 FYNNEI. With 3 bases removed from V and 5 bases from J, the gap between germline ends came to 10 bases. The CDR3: CASSELERETQYF. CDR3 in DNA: TGTGCCAGCAGTGAGTTGGAGAGGGAGACCCAGTACTTC.

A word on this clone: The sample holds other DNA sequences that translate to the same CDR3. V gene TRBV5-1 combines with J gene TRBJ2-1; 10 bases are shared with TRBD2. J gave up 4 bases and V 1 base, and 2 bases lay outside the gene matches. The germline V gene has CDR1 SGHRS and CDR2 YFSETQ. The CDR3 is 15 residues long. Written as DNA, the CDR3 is TGCGCCAGCAGCTTGACTAGCGGGGTATACAATGAGCAGTTCTTC. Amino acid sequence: CASSLTSGVYNEQFF. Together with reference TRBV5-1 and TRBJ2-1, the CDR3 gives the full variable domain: KAGVTQTPRYLIKTRGQQVTLSCSPISGHRSVSWYQQTPGQGLQFLFEYFSETQRNKGNFPGRFSGRQFSNSRSEMNVSTLELGDSALYLCASSLTSGVYNEQFFGPGTRLTVL.

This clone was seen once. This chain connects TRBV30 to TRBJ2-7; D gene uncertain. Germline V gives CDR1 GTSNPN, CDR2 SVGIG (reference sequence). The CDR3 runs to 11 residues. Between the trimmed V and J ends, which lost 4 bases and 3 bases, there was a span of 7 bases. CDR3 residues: CAWKADYEQYF. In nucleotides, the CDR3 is TGTGCCTGGAAGGCCGACTACGAGCAGTACTTC.

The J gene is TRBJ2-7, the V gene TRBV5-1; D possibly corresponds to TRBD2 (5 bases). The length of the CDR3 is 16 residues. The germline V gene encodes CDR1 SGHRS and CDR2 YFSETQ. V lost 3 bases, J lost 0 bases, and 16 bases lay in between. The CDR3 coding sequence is TGCGCCAGCAGCTACGCTAGAAACGCGGGCTCCTACGAGCAGTACTTC. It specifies CASSYARNAGSYEQYF.

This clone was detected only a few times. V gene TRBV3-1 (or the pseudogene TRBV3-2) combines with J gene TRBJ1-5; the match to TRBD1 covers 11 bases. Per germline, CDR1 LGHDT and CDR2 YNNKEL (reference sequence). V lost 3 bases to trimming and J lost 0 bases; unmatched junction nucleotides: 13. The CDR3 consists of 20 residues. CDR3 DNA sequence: TGTGCCAGCAGCCAGGCAAATCCGGACAGGGGGCTATATAGCAATCAGCCCCAGCATTTT. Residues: CASSQANPDRGLYSNQPQHF.

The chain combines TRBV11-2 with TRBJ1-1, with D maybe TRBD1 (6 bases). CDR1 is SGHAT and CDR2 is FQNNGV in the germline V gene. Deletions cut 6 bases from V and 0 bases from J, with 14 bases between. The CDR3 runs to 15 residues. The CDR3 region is CASSYRTDMNTEAFF. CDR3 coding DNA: TGTGCCAGCAGTTATCGGACAGACATGAACACTGAAGCTTTCTTT.

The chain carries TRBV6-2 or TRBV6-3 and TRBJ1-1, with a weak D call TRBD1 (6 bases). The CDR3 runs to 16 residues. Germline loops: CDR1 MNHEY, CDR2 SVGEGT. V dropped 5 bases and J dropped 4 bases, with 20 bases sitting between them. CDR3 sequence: CASSTEGVKLGTEAFF. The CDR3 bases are TGTGCCAGCAGTACGGAGGGGGTAAAGTTAGGCACTGAAGCTTTCTTT.

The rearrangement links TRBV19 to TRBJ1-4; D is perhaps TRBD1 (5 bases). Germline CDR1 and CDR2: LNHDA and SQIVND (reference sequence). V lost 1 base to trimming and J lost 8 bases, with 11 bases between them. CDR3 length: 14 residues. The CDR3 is CASSIGGGAEKLFF. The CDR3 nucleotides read TGTGCCAGTAGTATAGGCGGGGGTGCGGAAAAACTGTTTTTT.

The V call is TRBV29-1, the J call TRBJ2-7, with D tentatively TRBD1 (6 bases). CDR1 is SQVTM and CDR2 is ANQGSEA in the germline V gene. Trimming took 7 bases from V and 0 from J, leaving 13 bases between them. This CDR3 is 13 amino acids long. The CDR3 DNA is TGCAGCGCAATCGACAGGAGCTCCTACGAGCAGTACTTC. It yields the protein CSAIDRSSYEQYF.

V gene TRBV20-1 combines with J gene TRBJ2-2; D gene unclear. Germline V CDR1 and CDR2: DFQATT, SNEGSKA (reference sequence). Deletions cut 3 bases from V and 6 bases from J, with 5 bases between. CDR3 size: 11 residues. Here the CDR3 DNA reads TGCAGTGCTAGGGTAGCCGGGGAGCTGTTTTTT. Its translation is CSARVAGELFF.

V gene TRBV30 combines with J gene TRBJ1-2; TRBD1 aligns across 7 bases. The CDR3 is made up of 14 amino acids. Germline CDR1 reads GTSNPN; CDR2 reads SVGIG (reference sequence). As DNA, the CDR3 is TGTGCGTCTGGTTGGGGACAGATGAACTATGGCTACACCTTC. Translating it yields CASGWGQMNYGYTF.

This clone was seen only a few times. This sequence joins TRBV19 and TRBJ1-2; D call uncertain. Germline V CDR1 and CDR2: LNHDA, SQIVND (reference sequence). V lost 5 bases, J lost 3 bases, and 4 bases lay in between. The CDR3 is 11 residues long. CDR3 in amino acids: CASSRHYGYTF. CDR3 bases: TGTGCCAGTAGTCGGCACTATGGCTACACCTTC.

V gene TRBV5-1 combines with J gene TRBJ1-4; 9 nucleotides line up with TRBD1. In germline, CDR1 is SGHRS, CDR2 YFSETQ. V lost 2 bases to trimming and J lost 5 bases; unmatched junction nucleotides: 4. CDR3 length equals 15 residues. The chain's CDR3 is CASSLQGARNEKLFF. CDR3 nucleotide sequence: TGCGCCAGCAGCTTACAGGGGGCGAGGAATGAAAAACTGTTTTTT. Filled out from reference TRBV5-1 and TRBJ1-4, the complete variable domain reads KAGVTQTPRYLIKTRGQQVTLSCSPISGHRSVSWYQQTPGQGLQFLFEYFSETQRNKGNFPGRFSGRQFSNSRSEMNVSTLELGDSALYLCASSLQGARNEKLFFGSGTQLSVL.

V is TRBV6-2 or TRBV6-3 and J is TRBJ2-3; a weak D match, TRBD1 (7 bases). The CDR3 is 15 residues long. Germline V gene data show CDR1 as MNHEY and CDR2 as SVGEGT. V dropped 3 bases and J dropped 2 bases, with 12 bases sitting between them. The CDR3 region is CASSYQGGITDTQYF. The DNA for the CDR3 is TGTGCCAGCAGTTATCAGGGGGGTATCACAGATACGCAGTATTTT.

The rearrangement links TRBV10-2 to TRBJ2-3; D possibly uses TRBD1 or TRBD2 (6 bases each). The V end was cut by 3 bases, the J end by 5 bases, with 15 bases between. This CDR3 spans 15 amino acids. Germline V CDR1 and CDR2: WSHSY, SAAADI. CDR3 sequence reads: CASSDPGARRDTQYF. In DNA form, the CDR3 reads TGCGCCAGCAGTGACCCGGGGGCCCGTCGAGATACGCAGTATTTT.

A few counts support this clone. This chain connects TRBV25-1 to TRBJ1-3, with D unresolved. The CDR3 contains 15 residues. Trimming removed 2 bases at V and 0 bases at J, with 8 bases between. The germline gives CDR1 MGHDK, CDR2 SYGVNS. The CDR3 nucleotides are TGTGCCAGCAGTGAAATAGAACCCTCTGGAAACACCATATATTTT. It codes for CASSEIEPSGNTIYF. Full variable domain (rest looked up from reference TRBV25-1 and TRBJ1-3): EADIYQTPRYLVIGTGKKITLECSQTMGHDKMYWYQQDPGMELHLIHYSYGVNSTEKGDLSSESTVSRIRTEHFPLTLESARPSHTSQYLCASSEIEPSGNTIYFGEGSWLTVV.